What follows are 25 T cell receptor beta chains derived from one specimen sequenced in a study of human T cells and chemical hapten exposure. TCRdb re-called the 5' RACE reads with MiXCR, one entry per CDR3 protein. The table includes 81,000 or so distinct CDR3 sequences, 7.7% detected once. Extraction yielded total RNA from whole blood (unfractionated). These receptors originate from a male donor in good health.

The chain links TRBV12-3 or TRBV12-4 to TRBJ1-5; TRBD1 aligns across 7 bases. Unmatched junction bases numbered 6, after V lost 4 bases and J lost 3 bases. The CDR3 sequence is 15 residues long. The DNA of the CDR3 is TGTGCCAGCAGTTCGTACGGGACAGACAATCAGCCCCAGCATTTT. The encoded protein is CASSSYGTDNQPQHF.

The table lists this clonotype with many counts. The chain links TRBV5-6 to TRBJ2-6; either TRBD1 or TRBD2 may supply D (5 bases each). The CDR3 sequence is 16 residues long. Germline V gives CDR1 SGHDT, CDR2 YYEEEE. V lost 4 bases and J lost 2, with 13 bases in between. CDR3 loop: CASSPGPNAGANVLTF. CDR3 DNA: TGTGCCAGCAGCCCGGGACCGAACGCTGGGGCCAACGTCCTGACTTTC.

This clonotype was detected ten times or more. This chain joins TRBV20-1 and TRBJ1-5; no clear D. The germline V and J ends were trimmed by 3 bases and 1 base, with 4 bases remaining between them. Germline V lookup: CDR1 DFQATT, CDR2 SNEGSKA (reference sequence). The CDR3 sequence is 12 residues long. The CDR3 nucleotides are TGCAGTGCTAGGGACAGCAATCAGCCCCAGCATTTT. Residues: CSARDSNQPQHF.

In this sample, this clonotype turned up a few times. CDR3 in DNA: TGTGCCAGCAGTACCGGACAGGGGGAAAACATTCAGTACTTC. Its protein is CASSTGQGENIQYF. V usage is TRBV2 and J usage is TRBJ2-4, with 10 positions matching TRBD1. The germline gives CDR1 SNHLY, CDR2 FYNNEI. Unmatched junction bases numbered 3, after V lost 5 bases and J lost 5 bases. This CDR3 comprises 14 residues.

In its sample, this clonotype was seen many times. The V and J genes are TRBV29-1 and TRBJ2-2, with no clear D. With 4 bases removed from V and 1 base from J, the gap between germline ends came to 4 bases. The CDR3 is 12 residues long. The germline V gene has CDR1 SQVTM and CDR2 ANQGSEA. The CDR3 coding sequence is TGCAGCGTTGTTGAGAACACCGGGGAGCTGTTTTTT. Protein product: CSVVENTGELFF.

V gene TRBV3-1 combines with J gene TRBJ2-1; 11 positions agree with TRBD2. The CDR3 spans 15 residues. V lost 3 bases to trimming and J lost 8 bases; unmatched junction nucleotides: 6. CDR1 is LGHDT and CDR2 is YNNKEL in the germline V gene (reference sequence). CDR3 sequence: CASSHYTSGSDEQFF. The CDR3 DNA reads TGTGCCAGCAGCCATTATACTAGCGGGAGCGATGAGCAGTTCTTC.

The sample holds many counts of this clonotype. The rearrangement joins TRBV20-1 to TRBJ2-1; the D gene is possibly TRBD2 (6 bases). V dropped 4 bases and J dropped 2 bases, with 12 bases sitting between them. This CDR3 region has 14 residues. Germline V gives CDR1 DFQATT, CDR2 SNEGSKA (reference sequence). As DNA, the CDR3 is TGCAGTGCTACACTAGCAGACCCCTACAATGAGCAGTTCTTC. Protein sequence: CSATLADPYNEQFF.

This clonotype was counted a few times. V usage is TRBV4-3 and J usage is TRBJ1-6, with 8 bases fitting TRBD1. Unmatched junction bases numbered 8, after V lost 0 bases and J lost 7 bases. Germline V gene sequence: CDR1 LGHNA, CDR2 YSLEER. This CDR3 contains 17 residues. DNA of the CDR3: TGCGCCAGCAGCCAAGATCAGGGGGACAGGATCAATTCACCCCTCCACTTT. It codes for CASSQDQGDRINSPLHF.

J is TRBJ2-2 and V is TRBV20-1, with a tentative D call TRBD1 (5 bases). Between the trimmed V and J ends, which lost 6 bases and 0 bases, there was a span of 14 bases. There are 15 residues in the CDR3. CDR1 is DFQATT, CDR2 SNEGSKA, per germline (reference sequence). In DNA, the CDR3 is TGCAGTGCCCCCTCGGCCAGGGCGAACACCGGGGAGCTGTTTTTT. This gives the protein CSAPSARANTGELFF.

This clonotype appeared many times. CDR3 residues: CASSRDRTDTGELFF. The CDR3, as DNA: TGTGCCAGCAGCCGGGACAGGACGGACACCGGGGAGCTGTTTTTT. This chain connects TRBV7-2 to TRBJ2-2; 8 nucleotides match TRBD1. The V gene's germline CDR1 is SGHTA and CDR2 FQGNSA. V lost 5 bases, J lost 3 bases, and 5 bases stayed unmatched. This CDR3 comprises 15 residues.

For this clonotype: It may be a read error: a sequence one base away is much more abundant. The CDR3 nucleotides read TGCGCCAGCAGCCAAGTGGACAGCCCCCCAGATACGCAGTATTTT. The encoded protein is CASSQVDSPPDTQYF. This chain uses TRBV4-1 with TRBJ2-3; D perhaps matches TRBD1 (6 bases). The CDR3 spans 15 residues. The V and J ends lost 1 base and 4 bases respectively, with 12 bases between them. Germline V CDR1 and CDR2: MGHRA, YSYEKL.

This clonotype was detected ten times or more. The rearrangement uses TRBV5-1 and TRBJ2-7; D possibly matches TRBD1 or TRBD2 (5 bases each). CDR1 and CDR2 from the germline V gene are SGHRS and YFSETQ. The CDR3 spans 15 residues. V gave up 7 bases and J gave up 0 bases, with 17 bases separating them. The CDR3 nucleotides are TGCGCCAGCTGCCCCGGGACGCCGAGCTCCTACGAGCAGTACTTC. Encoded protein: CASCPGTPSSYEQYF. Combining the CDR3 with reference TRBV5-1 and TRBJ2-7 gives the whole variable domain KAGVTQTPRYLIKTRGQQVTLSCSPISGHRSVSWYQQTPGQGLQFLFEYFSETQRNKGNFPGRFSGRQFSNSRSEMNVSTLELGDSALYLCASCPGTPSSYEQYFGPGTRLTVT.

This clonotype was detected ten times or more. V gene TRBV6-4 combines with J gene TRBJ2-1, with 7 bases identical to TRBD1. The CDR3 spans 15 residues. In germline, CDR1 is MRHNA, CDR2 SNTAGT. Unmatched junction bases numbered 7, after V lost 0 bases and J lost 8 bases. CDR3: CASSDSGTAGDEQFF. The DNA of the CDR3 is TGTGCCAGCAGTGACTCCGGGACAGCCGGGGATGAGCAGTTCTTC.

This clonotype was detected a few times. The V and J genes are TRBV6-5 and TRBJ2-7; 8 nucleotides align to TRBD1. V was clipped by 11 bases and J by 2 bases; unmatched bases: 5. CDR3 length equals 12 residues. CDR1 MNHEY and CDR2 SVGAGI come from the germline V gene. CDR3: CAAGGPTYEQYF. CDR3 DNA: TGTGCCGCAGGGGGCCCCACCTACGAGCAGTACTTC.

This clonotype was observed a few times. The chain recombines TRBV6-2 or TRBV6-3 with TRBJ1-2; 11 bases align to TRBD1. Germline V CDR1 and CDR2: MNHEY, SVGEGT. This CDR3 has 16 amino acids. Unmatched junction bases numbered 14, after V lost 8 bases and J lost 6 bases. The CDR3 sequence: CASSNPGQGDWNGYTF. The CDR3 DNA sequence: TGTGCCAGCTCGAACCCGGGACAGGGGGATTGGAATGGCTACACCTTC.

The chain joins TRBV7-2 to TRBJ2-6; 7 nucleotides align to TRBD1. This CDR3 has 15 amino acids. V trimming: 4 bases; J trimming: 4 bases; junction bases outside the gene matches: 4. CDR1 is SGHTA and CDR2 is FQGNSA in the germline V gene. CDR3 sequence: CASSSQGVGANVLTF. In nucleotides, the CDR3 is TGTGCCAGCAGCTCCCAGGGGGTCGGGGCCAACGTCCTGACTTTC.

This clonotype was seen many times. The chain joins TRBV20-1 to TRBJ2-7, with a tentative D call TRBD1 (6 bases). V lost 6 bases and J 2 bases, leaving 17 bases between the germline ends. This CDR3 spans 14 amino acids. Germline loops: CDR1 DFQATT, CDR2 SNEGSKA (reference sequence). CDR3 sequence reads: CSAADPGATYEQYF. DNA of the CDR3: TGCAGTGCGGCGGATCCAGGGGCGACCTACGAGCAGTACTTC.

At least ten counts were recorded for this clonotype. In DNA, the CDR3 is TGTGCCAGCAGCTCAGCTAGCGGTGACGAGCAGTACTTC. As protein: CASSSASGDEQYF. The chain is built from TRBV7-2 and TRBJ2-7; 7 bases align to TRBD2. Germline V gene lookup returns CDR1 SGHTA and CDR2 FQGNSA. Germline trimming cut 4 bases from V and 5 bases from J; bases unmatched to any gene: 5. There are 13 residues in the CDR3.

This chain connects TRBV6-2 or TRBV6-3 to TRBJ2-1; 7 bases match TRBD2. V lost 0 bases, J lost 0 bases, and 2 bases stayed unmatched. The length of the CDR3 is 16 residues. Germline V gene data show CDR1 as MNHEY and CDR2 as SVGEGT. The CDR3 coding sequence is TGTGCCAGCAGTTACTCGGGCGGGAGCTCCTACAATGAGCAGTTCTTC. Its translation is CASSYSGGSSYNEQFF.

The chain employs TRBV20-1 and TRBJ2-1; tentatively, D is TRBD1 or TRBD2 (5 bases each). V was shortened by 6 bases and J by 7 bases, with 22 bases between the two germline ends. From germline, CDR1 is DFQATT and CDR2 SNEGSKA (reference sequence). CDR3 length equals 15 residues. DNA for the CDR3: TGCAGTGCCCATGGGCCGGGACGGCCGGGGAATGAGCAGTTCTTC. Translation gives CSAHGPGRPGNEQFF.

This sequence joins TRBV27 and TRBJ2-7, with TRBD2 matching over 13 bases. The CDR3 loop spans 15 amino acids. V lost 5 bases and J lost 2; bases outside the gene matches: 3. Germline V CDR1 and CDR2: MNHEY, SMNVEV (reference sequence). In DNA form, the CDR3 reads TGTGCCAGCAGTCTAACTAGCGGGGGGGCCTACGAGCAGTACTTC. As protein: CASSLTSGGAYEQYF.

Ten or more counts support this clonotype. The chain recombines TRBV7-9 with TRBJ2-7; D is unclear. The germline V and J ends were trimmed by 1 base and 3 bases, with 16 bases remaining between them. Germline V gene sequence: CDR1 SEHNR, CDR2 FQNEAQ (reference sequence). CDR3 length equals 16 residues. This CDR3 reads CASSLVGAVSHYEQYF. CDR3 sequence (DNA): TGTGCCAGCAGCTTAGTTGGCGCAGTAAGTCACTACGAGCAGTACTTC.

The table lists this clonotype with many counts. The chain recombines TRBV12-3 or TRBV12-4 with TRBJ2-5; 9 positions match TRBD1. The CDR3 length is 17 residues. Trimming at V came to 2 bases and at J to 8 bases, leaving 15 bases not matched to a gene. CDR3 protein: CASSLRGQGLGSATQYF. The DNA of the CDR3 is TGTGCCAGCAGTTTAAGGGGACAGGGTCTGGGATCGGCCACCCAGTACTTC.

In this sample, this clonotype turned up a few times. The chain links TRBV12-3 or TRBV12-4 to TRBJ2-7; D is ambiguous. The CDR3 is 14 amino acids. V gave up 6 bases and J gave up 2 bases, with 14 bases separating them. CDR3 loop: CASSSLPAAYEQYF. The CDR3 DNA reads as TGTGCCAGCAGCTCGCTCCCAGCCGCCTACGAGCAGTACTTC.

This clonotype was counted ten times or more. The CDR3 sequence is CSAPGLYTGELFF. The CDR3 DNA sequence: TGCAGCGCTCCGGGACTATACACCGGGGAGCTGTTTTTT. The V gene is TRBV20-1, the J gene TRBJ2-2; TRBD2 matches at 7 bases. The CDR3 runs 13 residues. The germline V gene encodes CDR1 DFQATT and CDR2 SNEGSKA (reference sequence).